This T cell receptor beta chain appears in the sequencing data of a study of blood T cell repertoires in COVID-19. How the authors handled the data: Quantification of nucleated cells was approximated via reference gene primer amplification. Sequencing was performed with immunoSEQ multiplex PCR; in TCRdb, only in-frame clones are kept and a portion is missing. V and J calls plus clone size are reproduced from that table; the DNA served to infer D and trimming. The sample shows 250,000 to 400,000 clones, under 90% of them seen only once. The CDR3 length is 15 residues. The germline V and J ends were trimmed by 6 bases and 0 bases, with 12 bases remaining between them. Germline V gene lookup returns CDR1 SGHAT and CDR2 FQDESV (reference sequence).

What was sequenced was peripheral blood. The chain joins TRBV11-1 to TRBJ1-3; unclear D gene. This sequence originates from a woman aged 30 to 39 with COVID-19, enrolled during active disease. The CDR3 spells CASRRRGSSGNTIYF. DNA for the CDR3: TGTGCCAGCAGAAGAAGAGGGTCCTCTGGAAACACCATATATTTT.